The present T cell receptor beta chain was sequenced within a study of T cell responses to AZD1222 COVID-19 vaccine. Overall study findings and caveats: The reported proportion of spike-specific TCRs targeting unmutated variant regions was nearly half. Most donors were white British and more were female, and clonal diversity was possibly underestimated.

Regarding this clone: No antigen is known for it.

Sequenced by immunoSEQ multiplex PCR; TCRdb stores in-frame clones only, minus some. Among approximately 130,000 clones, 85% to 90% were seen once, and the ten largest hold 25% to 35%. This TCR was recovered from an adult in good health. This specimen consisted of peripheral blood, obtained on day 0 of AZD1222 vaccination.

CDR3 sequence reads: CASSLRQGSNNSPLHF. The CDR3 DNA is TGCGCCAGCAGCTTGAGACAGGGAAGCAATAATTCACCCCTCCACTTT. This chain links TRBV5-1 with TRBJ1-6; 7 positions agree with TRBD1. J gave up 5 bases and V 1 base, and 6 bases lay outside the gene matches. The CDR3 is made up of 16 amino acids. CDR1 is SGHRS and CDR2 is YFSETQ in the germline V gene.